The 31 T cell receptor beta chains reported below all come from one sample, sequenced in a study of identical twins. Each CDR3 protein gets one entry after TCRdb re-called the 5' RACE reads with MiXCR. The repertoire consists of around 370,000 distinct CDR3 sequences, with about 10% occurring once and the leading ten covering around 8.6%. The sequencing sample was made of naive T cells sorted from blood. These receptors were obtained from a woman in her forties or fifties in good health.

Ten or more counts support this clonotype. CDR3 residues: CSARGLGNEQYF. For the CDR3, the DNA is TGCAGTGCTAGAGGGCTTGGAAACGAGCAGTACTTC. The chain employs TRBV20-1 and TRBJ2-7; D ambiguous. V lost 1 base and J 5 bases, leaving 9 bases between the germline ends. The CDR3 has 12 amino acids. Germline assignment: CDR1 DFQATT and CDR2 SNEGSKA (reference sequence).

This clonotype was counted ten times or more. Relative to the germline gene, one junction end is altered; a read error may explain this. CDR3 amino acids: CATSRDRLPSFINF. The CDR3 DNA is TGTGCCACCAGCAGGGACCGGTTGCCGTCCTTCATAAACTTC. The chain has TRBV15 and TRBJ1-2, with unresolved D. The germline gives CDR1 LNHNV, CDR2 YYDKDF (reference sequence). The CDR3 is 14 amino acids. The complete variable domain, with remaining parts taken from reference TRBV15 and TRBJ1-2, reads DAMVIQNPRYQVTQFGKPVTLSCSQTLNHNVMYWYQQKSSQAPKLLFHYYDKDFNNEADTPDNFQSRRPNTSFCFLDIRSPGLGDTAMYLCATSRDRLPSFINFGSGTRLTVV.

This clonotype has a count of ten or more. This rearrangement joins TRBV12-3 or TRBV12-4 to TRBJ2-1; D is possibly TRBD2 (5 bases). V lost 6 bases and J 7 bases, leaving 13 bases between the germline ends. This CDR3 has 13 amino acids. CDR3 coding DNA: TGTGCCAGCAGCCTAGGGAGCTCGAATGAGCAGTTCTTC. Its translation is CASSLGSSNEQFF.

This chain uses TRBV6-5 with TRBJ2-6, with TRBD1 matching 9 bases. CDR1 is MNHEY, CDR2 SVGAGI, per germline. The CDR3 length is 17 residues. The V gene end was trimmed by 2 bases and the J gene end by 2 bases; junction bases not matched to a gene: 4. As DNA, the CDR3 is TGTGCCAGCAGTTACGGACAGGGGCGACCTGGGGCCAACGTCCTGACTTTC. Translation: CASSYGQGRPGANVLTF.

The chain is built from TRBV5-1 and TRBJ2-1; TRBD2 matches 15 bases. The trim removed 4 bases at V and 7 bases at J, leaving 6 bases unmatched. This CDR3 contains 16 residues. CDR1 and CDR2 (germline): SGHRS, YFSETQ. CDR3: CASSGLGLAGGNEQFF. The CDR3 bases are TGCGCCAGCAGCGGATTAGGACTAGCGGGAGGGAATGAGCAGTTCTTC.

This clonotype was recorded many times. This rearrangement joins TRBV5-1 to TRBJ2-5; 7 positions agree with TRBD2. The CDR3 runs to 16 residues. V shed 6 bases, J shed 4 bases, and the junction held 15 bases outside the gene matches. Germline CDR1 SGHRS, CDR2 YFSETQ. The DNA of the CDR3 is TGCGCCAGCATGGCGGGAGTTCACCTTAATTTAGAGACCCAGTACTTC. It codes for CASMAGVHLNLETQYF.

The J gene is TRBJ1-6, the V gene TRBV23-1; 8 nucleotides agree with TRBD1. Being an ORF, TRBV23-1 has a function that is uncertain. The CDR3 runs 16 residues. The trim removed 7 bases at V and 7 bases at J, leaving 12 bases unmatched. CDR3 nucleotide sequence: TGCGCCAGCACTAGAAAGACAGGGGCGGAGAATTCACCCCTCCACTTT. It encodes CASTRKTGAENSPLHF.

This clonotype was detected many times. The CDR3, as DNA: TGTGCCAGCAGCCAAGGCCTAGCGGGAGAGGGCTACGAGCAGTACTTC. It specifies CASSQGLAGEGYEQYF. This sequence joins TRBV3-1 and TRBJ2-7; 10 bases align to TRBD2. Germline trimming cut 1 base from V and 3 bases from J; bases unmatched to any gene: 6. This CDR3 has 16 residues. Germline CDR1 is LGHDT and CDR2 is YNNKEL (reference sequence).

The gene calls are TRBV12-3 or TRBV12-4 and TRBJ2-7; D possibly matches TRBD1 or TRBD2 (6 bases each). This CDR3 region has 15 residues. With 3 bases removed from V and 3 bases from J, the gap between germline ends came to 15 bases. The CDR3 DNA reads as TGTGCCAGCAGTTTCTTCGGGGGCGGTGGCTACGAGCAGTACTTC. It translates to CASSFFGGGGYEQYF.

V gene TRBV20-1 combines with J gene TRBJ2-1; D is unclear. Germline CDR1 DFQATT, CDR2 SNEGSKA (reference sequence). The CDR3 loop spans 13 amino acids. The V and J ends lost 4 bases and 8 bases respectively, with 15 bases between them. The CDR3 region has the DNA TGCAGTGCTACGGACCCTAACCAGGATGAGCAGTTCTTC. Its translation: CSATDPNQDEQFF.

The gene calls are TRBV10-3 and TRBJ2-7; 7 bases match TRBD1. The ends lost 0 bases at V and 6 bases at J; junction bases unmatched: 5. The CDR3 consists of 14 residues. Germline values: CDR1 ENHRY, CDR2 SYGVKD. The CDR3 reads CAISESTQGSEQYV. For the CDR3, the DNA is TGTGCCATCAGTGAGTCGACACAGGGGAGCGAGCAGTACGTC.

CDR3 in amino acids: CASSPGQWGYTDTQYF. The CDR3 nucleotides read TGTGCCAGCAGCCCGGGCCAGTGGGGTTACACAGATACGCAGTATTTT. The chain is built from TRBV2 and TRBJ2-3; unclear D gene. The CDR3 is made up of 16 amino acids. With 6 bases removed from V and 2 bases from J, the gap between germline ends came to 18 bases. Looked up from germline, CDR1 is SNHLY and CDR2 is FYNNEI.

This clonotype was found a few times. This sequence joins TRBV27 and TRBJ2-4; maybe TRBD2 (5 bases). V dropped 4 bases and J dropped 8 bases, with 18 bases sitting between them. Germline V lookup: CDR1 MNHEY, CDR2 SMNVEV (reference sequence). The CDR3 consists of 15 residues. The CDR3 here is CASSYRGPGLHIQYF. The CDR3 DNA sequence: TGTGCCAGCAGTTACAGAGGGCCAGGTCTTCACATTCAGTACTTC.

The chain has TRBV12-3 or TRBV12-4 and TRBJ1-1; possible D gene TRBD1, 5 bases. V was shortened by 6 bases and J by 1 base, with 15 bases between the two germline ends. The CDR3 has 15 amino acids. For the CDR3, the DNA is TGTGCCAGCAGGTCCCTCGGGGGTAAGAACACTGAAGCTTTCTTT. As protein: CASRSLGGKNTEAFF.

There are many counts of this clonotype. This sequence joins TRBV7-9 and TRBJ1-1; 10 positions match TRBD1. Trimming at V came to 1 base and at J to 5 bases, leaving 7 bases not matched to a gene. The CDR3 is made up of 16 amino acids. CDR1 is SEHNR and CDR2 is FQNEAQ in the germline V gene (reference sequence). CDR3 nucleotide sequence: TGTGCCAGCAGCTTAGGCTTGGGACAGGGGACGACTGAAGCTTTCTTT. This encodes CASSLGLGQGTTEAFF. The full variable domain, its missing parts supplied by reference TRBV7-9 and TRBJ1-1, is DTGVSQNPRHKITKRGQNVTFRCDPISEHNRLYWYRQTLGQGPEFLTYFQNEAQLEKSRLLSDRFSAERPKGSFSTLEIQRTEQGDSAMYLCASSLGLGQGTTEAFFGQGTRLTVV.

This clonotype was picked up many times. This chain uses TRBV29-1 with TRBJ2-5, with D maybe TRBD1 (6 bases). Trimming cost V 5 bases and J 4 bases, with 11 bases left between them. Germline V gives CDR1 SQVTM, CDR2 ANQGSEA. The CDR3 is made up of 12 amino acids. DNA of the CDR3: TGCAGCGTTCCAGGGGTTACAGAGACCCAGTACTTC. Its translation: CSVPGVTETQYF.

A few counts support this clonotype. V and J are TRBV24-1 and TRBJ2-5, with TRBD2 identical over 7 bases. The J segment lost 3 bases and the V segment lost 0 bases, leaving 6 bases of the junction unmatched. Germline V gene lookup returns CDR1 KGHDR and CDR2 SFDVKD. This CDR3 region has 16 residues. The CDR3 loop reads CATSDLLSSGKETQYF. In nucleotides, the CDR3 is TGTGCCACCAGTGATTTGCTTTCTAGCGGAAAAGAGACCCAGTACTTC.

V gene TRBV12-3 or TRBV12-4 combines with J gene TRBJ2-2, with a tentative D call TRBD2 (6 bases). The CDR3 has 13 residues. Trimming stripped 11 bases from V and 4 bases from J, with 14 bases between. CDR3 in DNA: TGTGCCGGATGGCGGGGAGGCACCGGGGAGCTGTTTTTT. Its translation: CAGWRGGTGELFF.

This clonotype occurred a few times. The chain's CDR3 is CASSLGGQGAFGNVLTF. Written as DNA, the CDR3 is TGTGCCAGCAGCTTAGGGGGACAGGGGGCGTTCGGTAACGTCCTGACTTTC. The chain employs TRBV7-8 and TRBJ2-6; 12 bases match TRBD1. The CDR3 runs to 17 residues. J gave up 10 bases and V 1 base, and 8 bases lay outside the gene matches. Germline CDR1 SGHVS, CDR2 FQNEAQ.

This clonotype was counted at least ten times. The chain is built from TRBV29-1 and TRBJ2-3; no firm D call. Germline V gene sequence: CDR1 SQVTM, CDR2 ANQGSEA. CDR3 length: 10 residues. Deletions cut 8 bases from V and 4 bases from J, with 7 bases between. The DNA of the CDR3 is TGCAGCACTCTATCAGATACGCAGTATTTT. Translating it yields CSTLSDTQYF.

This clonotype has just a few counts. V is TRBV10-3 and J is TRBJ2-6; D is possibly TRBD2 (6 bases). The CDR3 is 16 amino acids. Germline V lookup: CDR1 ENHRY, CDR2 SYGVKD. The V end lost 0 bases, the J end lost 2 bases, and 8 bases lay between the germline ends. The CDR3 region has the DNA TGTGCCATCAGTGAGTCCGGGGGACCTGGGGCCAACGTCCTGACTTTC. Translated, it gives CAISESGGPGANVLTF.

This clonotype occurred many times. This chain uses TRBV7-2 with TRBJ2-1; 8 bases map to TRBD2. The CDR3 runs to 15 residues. The ends lost 5 bases at V and 3 bases at J; junction bases unmatched: 6. Germline V lookup: CDR1 SGHTA, CDR2 FQGNSA. The CDR3 loop reads CASSRTSGVYNEQFF. The CDR3, as DNA: TGTGCCAGCAGCCGTACTAGCGGAGTCTACAATGAGCAGTTCTTC.

This clonotype was found a few times. The CDR3 DNA reads as TGCGCCAGCAGCTGGGGGACTGCCCCCAACACCGGGGAGCTGTTTTTT. Its protein is CASSWGTAPNTGELFF. This chain links TRBV5-1 with TRBJ2-2; D possibly corresponds to TRBD2 (6 bases). This CDR3 is built from 16 residues. V dropped 3 bases and J dropped 2 bases, with 14 bases sitting between them. Germline V gives CDR1 SGHRS, CDR2 YFSETQ.

The J gene is TRBJ2-7, the V gene TRBV6-2 or TRBV6-3; D is uncertain. Deletions cut 2 bases from V and 12 bases from J, with 14 bases between. Germline values: CDR1 MNHEY, CDR2 SVGEGT. This CDR3 has 12 amino acids. The DNA of the CDR3 is TGTGCCAGCAGTTACGTTTCCCAGGATCGGTACTTC. It encodes CASSYVSQDRYF.

The V call is TRBV15, the J call TRBJ2-5, with D maybe TRBD1 (6 bases). The germline V gene encodes CDR1 LNHNV and CDR2 YYDKDF (reference sequence). V lost 0 bases to trimming and J lost 3 bases, with 11 bases between them. This CDR3 spans 15 amino acids. The CDR3 reads CATSREGQGKETQYF. As DNA, the CDR3 is TGTGCCACCAGCAGAGAGGGCCAGGGGAAAGAGACCCAGTACTTC.

V usage is TRBV5-5 and J usage is TRBJ2-4; TRBD1 might be the D (6 bases). Per germline, CDR1 SGHKS and CDR2 YYEKEE (reference sequence). This CDR3 comprises 14 residues. V shed 4 bases and J shed 3 bases, with 11 bases lying between them. The CDR3 nucleotides read TGTGCCAGCAGCCAGGGGAACCTCAAAAACATTCAGTACTTC. Amino acid sequence: CASSQGNLKNIQYF. The full variable domain, in which reference TRBV5-5 and TRBJ2-4 provide the parts outside the CDR3, is DAGVTQSPTHLIKTRGQQVTLRCSPISGHKSVSWYQQVLGQGPQFIFQYYEKEERGRGNFPDRFSARQFPNYSSELNVNALLLGDSALYLCASSQGNLKNIQYFGAGTRLSVL.

This clonotype was observed a few times. The chain is built from TRBV19 and TRBJ2-1, with 11 positions matching TRBD2. J gave up 9 bases and V 6 bases, and 13 bases lay outside the gene matches. Germline V gives CDR1 LNHDA, CDR2 SQIVND (reference sequence). CDR3 length: 16 residues. The CDR3 DNA sequence: TGTGCCAGTAGGACAGTTAGCGGGAGGGCCGGTTTTGAGCAGTTCTTC. Translation: CASRTVSGRAGFEQFF.

This clonotype was detected only a few times. The chain links TRBV15 to TRBJ1-1; D gene unclear. CDR1 is LNHNV and CDR2 is YYDKDF in the germline V gene (reference sequence). The CDR3 totals 15 residues. V lost 5 bases to trimming and J lost 3 bases, with 16 bases between them. This CDR3 is CATSQSRLPDTEAFF. CDR3 DNA sequence: TGTGCCACCAGCCAATCCAGGCTACCCGACACTGAAGCTTTCTTT.

The V gene is TRBV6-5, the J gene TRBJ2-1, with D unresolved. Germline CDR1 is MNHEY and CDR2 is SVGAGI. CDR3 length equals 13 residues. V lost 0 bases to trimming and J lost 7 bases, with 7 bases between them. The CDR3 DNA follows: TGTGCCAGCAGTTACTCAGAGACAAATGAGCAGTTCTTC. It translates to CASSYSETNEQFF.

There are many counts of this clonotype. V is TRBV11-2 and J is TRBJ2-1; D remains ambiguous. The CDR3 has 14 amino acids. Trimming took 0 bases from V and 10 from J, leaving 13 bases between them. Germline CDR1 SGHAT, CDR2 FQNNGV. The CDR3, as DNA: TGTGCCAGCAGCTTAGAGAATGGCCGACGGGAGCAGTTCTTC. Amino acid sequence: CASSLENGRREQFF. Variable domain in full (rest from reference TRBV11-2 and TRBJ2-1): EAGVAQSPRYKIIEKRQSVAFWCNPISGHATLYWYQQILGQGPKLLIQFQNNGVVDDSQLPKDRFSAERLKGVDSTLKIQPAKLEDSAVYLCASSLENGRREQFFGPGTRLTVL.

V gene TRBV12-3 or TRBV12-4 combines with J gene TRBJ2-4, with D tentatively TRBD2 (5 bases). V was clipped by 2 bases and J by 9 bases, with 8 bases between them. The CDR3 runs 12 residues. DNA of the CDR3: TGTGCCAGCAGTTTACAGGAGGTCATTCAGTACTTC. It codes for CASSLQEVIQYF.